Listed below are T cell receptor beta chains from one sample, sequenced in a study of blood T cell repertoires in COVID-19. TCRdb's copy holds only in-frame clones and misses some; the assay was immunoSEQ multiplex PCR. The sample holds fewer than 250,000 clones, 88% seen once. Sequenced material: peripheral blood. These receptors all stem from a human donor in a cohort sampled during active COVID-19. Each CDR3 is given with its conserved first and last residue. D genes are given only for firm matches. The size entry is marked missing in some rows and otherwise reads once, few, many or a size class.

D: TRBD1; size: once; J: TRBJ1-6; V: TRBV3-1/TRBV3-2; DNA: TGTGCCAGCAGCCAGTCACAGGGGCGCTCACCCCTCCACTTT; CDR3: CASSQSQGRSPLHF
D: -; size: -; J: TRBJ1-5; V: TRBV28; DNA: TGTGCCAGCAGTTTACGGCGGAATCAGCCCCAGCATTTT; CDR3: CASSLRRNQPQHF
D: TRBD1; size: once; J: TRBJ1-1; V: TRBV15; DNA: TGTGCCACCAGCAGAGATAACGGACAGGGTGAAGCTTTCTTT; CDR3: CATSRDNGQGEAFF
D: TRBD2; size: -; J: TRBJ2-7; V: TRBV5-4; DNA: TGTGCCAGCAGCCTTAGCGGGTCGAAGCCCTACGAGCAGTACTTC; CDR3: CASSLSGSKPYEQYF
D: -; size: -; J: TRBJ1-5; V: TRBV3-1/TRBV3-2; DNA: TGTGCCAGCAGCCATGGAGACAATCAGCCCCAGCATTTT; CDR3: CASSHGDNQPQHF
D: TRBD1; size: -; J: TRBJ1-2; V: TRBV5-1; DNA: TGCGCCAGCAGCCCTACCGTCCCGGGACAGGGGGCAACAAGTACTCGGTATGGCTACACCTTC; CDR3: CASSPTVPGQGATSTRYGYTF
D: TRBD1; size: -; J: TRBJ1-2; V: TRBV19; DNA: TGTGCCAGTAGTATGGGCCCCGGGACAGATAACTATGGCTACACCTTC; CDR3: CASSMGPGTDNYGYTF
D: TRBD2; size: -; J: TRBJ2-7; V: TRBV4-3; DNA: TGCGCCAGCAGCCAAGCAGCCCCTGGGACTAGCGGTTCCTACGAGCAGTACTTC; CDR3: CASSQAAPGTSGSYEQYF
D: -; size: -; J: TRBJ2-7; V: TRBV2; DNA: TGTGCCAGCAGTTCCGACAGCTCCTACGAGCAGTACTTC; CDR3: CASSSDSSYEQYF
D: -; size: -; J: TRBJ1-1; V: TRBV5-6; DNA: TGTGCCAGCAGCCGCATGGGGCAGGGGCGAATGAACACTGAAGCTTTCTTT; CDR3: CASSRMGQGRMNTEAFF